The 6 T cell receptor beta chains listed next were all sequenced from one sample in a study of blood T cell repertoires in COVID-19. Here immunoSEQ multiplex PCR was the method, and the copy in TCRdb shows in-frame clones only, minus some. The repertoire holds more than 200,000 clones, 88% seen once, with about 3.5% in the top ten. The material sequenced was PBMCs or T cells enriched from blood (not recorded which). These receptors all stem from a woman in her 30s who had been exposed to COVID-19.

The chain recombines TRBV2 with TRBJ1-5, with D maybe TRBD1 (5 bases). Deletions cut 6 bases from V and 2 bases from J, with 14 bases between. The CDR3 contains 15 residues. Germline V gene lookup returns CDR1 SNHLY and CDR2 FYNNEI. The CDR3 nucleotides are TGTGCCAGCAGGGCAGGGCAGGGTGGCAATCAGCCCCAGCATTTT. Its protein product is CASRAGQGGNQPQHF.

This chain links TRBV19 with TRBJ1-1; TRBD1 is a possible D gene (6 bases). V was trimmed by 6 bases and J by 0 bases, leaving 20 bases between them. This CDR3 spans 17 amino acids. The germline gives CDR1 LNHDA, CDR2 SQIVND (reference sequence). The CDR3 DNA sequence: TGTGCCAGTAGCCACACAGCCAGGGGTCGTCTGAACACTGAAGCTTTCTTT. Residues: CASSHTARGRLNTEAFF. Full variable domain (rest looked up from reference TRBV19 and TRBJ1-1): DGGITQSPKYLFRKEGQNVTLSCEQNLNHDAMYWYRQDPGQGLRLIYYSQIVNDFQKGDIAEGYSVSREKKESFPLTVTSAQKNPTAFYLCASSHTARGRLNTEAFFGQGTRLTVV.

This chain joins TRBV7-8 and TRBJ2-2; D remains unclear. CDR1 and CDR2 from the germline V gene are SGHVS and FQNEAQ. V was pared by 5 bases and J by 8 bases, with 9 bases between. This CDR3 region has 12 residues. Written as DNA, the CDR3 is TGTGCCAGCAGCCTCACTAAGGGGGAGCTGTTTTTT. It specifies CASSLTKGELFF.

The chain carries TRBV19 and TRBJ2-7; 10 bases align to TRBD1. After removal of 10 bases from V and 7 bases from J, the junction contained 4 bases not matched to a gene. CDR3 length: 11 residues. The V gene's germline CDR1 is LNHDA and CDR2 SQIVND (reference sequence). CDR3 sequence (DNA): TGTGCCACCAGGGACAGGGGTGAGCAGTACTTC. It yields the protein CATRDRGEQYF.

This rearrangement joins TRBV2 to TRBJ2-3, with 7 bases lining up with TRBD2. CDR1 is SNHLY, CDR2 FYNNEI, per germline. The CDR3 covers 15 residues. The J segment lost 1 base and the V segment lost 2 bases, leaving 3 bases of the junction unmatched. CDR3 sequence (DNA): TGTGCCAGCAGTGAATATCTAGCGGGCACAGATACGCAGTATTTT. Its translation: CASSEYLAGTDTQYF.

The chain carries TRBV2 and TRBJ1-2, with D perhaps TRBD1 (5 bases). Germline assignment: CDR1 SNHLY and CDR2 FYNNEI. Between the trimmed V and J ends, which lost 5 bases and 4 bases, there was a span of 14 bases. The CDR3 covers 14 residues. CDR3 amino acids: CASSPTTEAYGYTF. The CDR3 DNA reads TGTGCCAGCAGTCCCACGACAGAAGCCTATGGCTACACCTTC. Full variable domain (remainder filled in from reference TRBV2 and TRBJ1-2): EPEVTQTPSHQVTQMGQEVILRCVPISNHLYFYWYRQILGQKVEFLVSFYNNEISEKSEIFDDQFSVERPDGSNFTLKIRSTKLEDSAMYFCASSPTTEAYGYTFGSGTRLTVV.